Sequencing of this T cell receptor beta chain was carried out in a study of shared clonotypes between healthy human individuals. The V and J ends lost 4 bases and 2 bases, in that order; junction bases with no gene match: 14. The CDR3 sequence is 18 residues long. The germline gives CDR1 SGHRS, CDR2 YFSETQ. Sorted subsets were amplified in replicate PCRs using 200 to 250 ng DNA, some 31,000 T cell genomes. Using immunoSEQ multiplex PCR, the repertoire was profiled, and TCRdb retains in-frame clones only, with some absent. The data contain over a million clones, 75% of them singletons. In its sample, this clone was seen many times.

The source is a man between 18 and 29 years old in good health. Sample: memory CD4+ T cells sorted from blood. The subset was: CD45RA-negative fraction. The chain links TRBV5-1 to TRBJ2-3, with TRBD2 matching 9 bases. CDR3 amino acids: CASSPGVAGAKPTDTQYF. The CDR3 DNA reads as TGCGCCAGCAGCCCCGGGGTAGCGGGGGCGAAACCCACAGATACGCAGTATTTT. Together with reference TRBV5-1 and TRBJ2-3, the CDR3 gives the full variable domain: KAGVTQTPRYLIKTRGQQVTLSCSPISGHRSVSWYQQTPGQGLQFLFEYFSETQRNKGNFPGRFSGRQFSNSRSEMNVSTLELGDSALYLCASSPGVAGAKPTDTQYFGPGTRLTVL.